The sequence of this T cell receptor beta chain was determined in a study of blood T cell repertoires in COVID-19. As originally analysed: Nucleated cell counts were estimated from reference gene primer amplification. Here immunoSEQ multiplex PCR was the method, and the copy in TCRdb shows in-frame clones only, minus some. Clonal size and the V and J genes are those of that table, whereas D and trimming came from the DNA. Here the sample spans 70,000 to 80,000 clones, around 80% being singletons. Sequenced input: peripheral blood. The sequence came from a man over 45 with acute or convalescent COVID-19.

The CDR3 DNA reads TGTGCCAGCAGCGTAGCTACGTTTGGACAGCAAGAGACCCAGTACTTC. This translates into CASSVATFGQQETQYF. The chain uses TRBV9 and TRBJ2-5, with a possible D match to TRBD1 (6 bases). Germline V gene sequence: CDR1 SGDLS, CDR2 YYNGEE. The CDR3 runs to 16 residues. Trimming removed 0 bases at V and 2 bases at J, with 14 bases between.